This T cell receptor beta chain was identified during a study of identical twins (dated by TCRdb to the mid-2010s). For the study in its entirety: To test whether fetal clonotypes persist, this study deep-sequenced TCR alpha and beta repertoires from monozygotic twins, from unrelated adults of various ages, and from cord blood. To rule out contamination, replicate twin experiments were performed at different times with different library preparation protocols. On the study overall, not on this receptor specifically: In beta out-of-frame sequences, excess twin sharing was weaker, because having fewer shared sequences lowered the signal-to-noise ratio. Conclusions relied on cross-sectional statistical analysis, since the same donors could not be followed over many years. Out-of-frame TCR alpha sequences shared between twins showed an excess of low generation-probability sequences compared with coincidental sharing between unrelated individuals. In monozygotic twins, recombination models systematically underestimated out-of-frame TCR alpha sharing, but the models matched the sharing seen between unrelated individuals. Zero-insertion analyses could be partly confounded by invariant T cells such as MAIT and iNKT, although diverse VJ usage argued against such confounding for most clonotypes. Fewer insertions were carried by abundant cord blood beta clonotypes; a weaker similar trend was observed in young adult naive repertoires, while no such trend was observed in memory repertoires.

A distance of 7 bases separates the germline ends of V and J, which lose 4 bases and 1 base respectively. The CDR3 contains 13 residues, cysteine and phenylalanine counted. The CDR3 DNA has 39 bases and is translated from base 1. The germline V gene gives CDR1 as KGHDR and CDR2 as SFDVKD. Every donor was a healthy Caucasian. Three pairs of female monozygotic twins, all aged roughly 18 to 29 years, were included in the twin cohort. Positive isolation kits from Invitrogen were used to isolate the CD4+ and CD8+ T cell populations. A few counts support this clonotype. Its antigen has not been determined. One base away there is no much larger clone; base qualities are not given. Library generation was performed with 5' RACE. Sequencer: Illumina HiSeq 2000. Template switching added a universal primer binding site, and the final cDNA carried a unique molecular identifier that allowed TCR cDNA molecules to be counted accurately. Specific primers in the conserved constant-segment region were used to synthesize first-strand cDNA for TCR alpha and beta chains. To control for contamination, every cDNA library was double barcoded, receiving both a SMART-Mk sample barcode and Illumina barcodes. Two successive PCR steps introduced TruSeq adapter sequences along with Illumina sample barcodes. The TCR alpha and beta cDNA libraries were sequenced on the Illumina HiSeq platform using custom primers. Processing in the source paper ran as follows. Unique molecular identifiers were extracted from raw reads with MiGEC, and CDR3 positions were determined with MiXCR. For each individual, recombination models were inferred using an EM algorithm with the repgenHMM and IGoR tools. The analysis of shared clonotypes was done with the tcR package in R, with sharing normalized by the product of cloneset sizes. To study raw recombination free of thymic and clonal selection effects, out-of-frame nonproductive sequences were analyzed. In TCRdb, the public reads were trimmed at Q25 with fastp and aligned with MiXCR, with productive beta chains retained. Rows are unified per CDR3 protein, each entry keeping the most common DNA and genes. The V and J calls come from TCRdb's annotation, not from the publication. For this sample there are 250,000 to 300,000 distinct CDR3 sequences; roughly 10% appear just once. The top ten hold around 7.1% of the sample.

The data were also submitted as part of a second study, on yellow fever vaccine responses in identical twins. From that second study: According to the authors, in identical twins the way T cells responded to vaccination appeared partly convergent and partly personalized. In identical twins, the study followed T cell clones that responded to the vaccine with precision.

The sequence was obtained from a woman between 18 and 29 years old in good health. The sequencing sample was made of CD8+ T cells sorted from blood. The chain links TRBV24-1 with TRBJ2-7, with no confident D gene call. The CDR3 is CATSDPSSYEQYF. The DNA is as follows: TGTGCCACCAGTGACCCCTCATCCTACGAGCAGTACTTC.